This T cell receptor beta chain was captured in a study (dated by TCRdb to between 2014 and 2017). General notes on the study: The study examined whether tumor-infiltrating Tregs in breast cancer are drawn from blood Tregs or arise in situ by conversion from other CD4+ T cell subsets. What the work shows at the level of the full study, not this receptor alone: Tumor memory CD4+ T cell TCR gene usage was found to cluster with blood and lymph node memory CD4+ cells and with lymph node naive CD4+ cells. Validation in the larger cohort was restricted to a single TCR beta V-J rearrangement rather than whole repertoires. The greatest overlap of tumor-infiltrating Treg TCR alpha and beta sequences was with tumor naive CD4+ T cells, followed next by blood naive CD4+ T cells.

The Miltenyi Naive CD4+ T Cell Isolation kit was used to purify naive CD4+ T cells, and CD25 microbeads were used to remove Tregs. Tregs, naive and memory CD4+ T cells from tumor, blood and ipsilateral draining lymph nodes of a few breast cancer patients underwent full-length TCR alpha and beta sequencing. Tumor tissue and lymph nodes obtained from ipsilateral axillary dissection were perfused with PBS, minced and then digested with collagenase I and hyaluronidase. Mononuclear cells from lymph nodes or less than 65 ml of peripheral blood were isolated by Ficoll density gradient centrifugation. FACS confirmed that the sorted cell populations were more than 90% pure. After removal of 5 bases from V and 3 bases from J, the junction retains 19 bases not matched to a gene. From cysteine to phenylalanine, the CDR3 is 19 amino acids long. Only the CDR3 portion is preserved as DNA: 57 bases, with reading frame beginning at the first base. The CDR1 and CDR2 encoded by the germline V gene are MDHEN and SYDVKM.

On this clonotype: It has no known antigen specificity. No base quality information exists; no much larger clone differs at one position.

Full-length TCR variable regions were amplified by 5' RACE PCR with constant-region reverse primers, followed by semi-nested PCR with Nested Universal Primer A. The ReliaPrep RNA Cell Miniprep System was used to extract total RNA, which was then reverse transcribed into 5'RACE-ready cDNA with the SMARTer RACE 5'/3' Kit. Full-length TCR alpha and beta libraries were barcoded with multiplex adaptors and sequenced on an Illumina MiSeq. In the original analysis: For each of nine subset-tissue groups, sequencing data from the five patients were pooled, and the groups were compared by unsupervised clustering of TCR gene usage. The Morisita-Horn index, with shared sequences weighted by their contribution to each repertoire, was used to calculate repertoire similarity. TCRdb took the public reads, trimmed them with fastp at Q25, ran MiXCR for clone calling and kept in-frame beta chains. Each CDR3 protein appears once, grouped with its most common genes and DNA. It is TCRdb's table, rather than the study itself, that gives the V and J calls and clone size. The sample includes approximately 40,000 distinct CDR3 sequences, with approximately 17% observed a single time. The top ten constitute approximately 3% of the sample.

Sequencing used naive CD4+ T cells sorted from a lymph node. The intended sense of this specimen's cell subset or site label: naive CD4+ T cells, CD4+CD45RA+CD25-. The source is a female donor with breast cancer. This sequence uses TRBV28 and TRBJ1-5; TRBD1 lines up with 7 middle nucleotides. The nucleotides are TGTGCCAGCAGTCTACATAGGGACAGCGCGGGGGCCCTCAATCAGCCCCAGCATTTT. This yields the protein CASSLHRDSAGALNQPQHF.